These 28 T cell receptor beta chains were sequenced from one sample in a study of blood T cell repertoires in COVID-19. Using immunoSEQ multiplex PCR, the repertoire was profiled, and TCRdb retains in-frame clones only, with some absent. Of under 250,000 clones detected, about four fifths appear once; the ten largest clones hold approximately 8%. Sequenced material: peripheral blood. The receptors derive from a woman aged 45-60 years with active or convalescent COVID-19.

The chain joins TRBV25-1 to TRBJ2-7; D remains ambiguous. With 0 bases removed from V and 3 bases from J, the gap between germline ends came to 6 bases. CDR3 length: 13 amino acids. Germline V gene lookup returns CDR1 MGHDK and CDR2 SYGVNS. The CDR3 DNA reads TGTGCCAGCAGTGAATACCCGGGCTACGAGCAGTACTTC. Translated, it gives CASSEYPGYEQYF.

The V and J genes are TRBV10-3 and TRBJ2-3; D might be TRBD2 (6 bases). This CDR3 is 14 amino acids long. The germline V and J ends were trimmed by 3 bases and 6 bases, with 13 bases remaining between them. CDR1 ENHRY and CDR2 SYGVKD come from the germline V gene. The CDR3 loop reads CAISDSRDVDTQYF. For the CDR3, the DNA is TGTGCCATCAGTGACTCGCGGGATGTGGATACGCAGTATTTT.

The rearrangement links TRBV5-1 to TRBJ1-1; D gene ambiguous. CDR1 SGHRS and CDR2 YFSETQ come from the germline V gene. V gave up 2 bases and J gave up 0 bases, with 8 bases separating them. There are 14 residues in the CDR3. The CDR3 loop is CASSFGLMNTEAFF. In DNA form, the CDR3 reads TGCGCCAGCAGCTTTGGGCTGATGAACACTGAAGCTTTCTTT.

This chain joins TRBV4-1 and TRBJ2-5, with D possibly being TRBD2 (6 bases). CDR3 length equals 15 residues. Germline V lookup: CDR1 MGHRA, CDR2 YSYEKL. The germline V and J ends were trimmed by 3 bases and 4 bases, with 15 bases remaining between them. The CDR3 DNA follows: TGCGCCAGCAGCCAGGACGGGACTCTGGGAGAGACCCAGTACTTC. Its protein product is CASSQDGTLGETQYF.

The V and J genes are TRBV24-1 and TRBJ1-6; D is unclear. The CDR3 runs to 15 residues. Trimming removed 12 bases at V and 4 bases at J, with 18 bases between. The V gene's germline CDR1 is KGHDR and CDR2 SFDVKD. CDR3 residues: CASPTESLYNSPLHF. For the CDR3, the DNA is TGTGCCTCCCCTACCGAGTCCCTATATAATTCACCCCTCCACTTT.

Here the CDR3 reads CATSDSPGLAGVNNEQFF. CDR3 coding DNA: TGTGCCACCAGTGATTCACCGGGACTAGCGGGGGTAAACAATGAGCAGTTCTTC. The chain has TRBV24-1 and TRBJ2-1; 14 positions match TRBD2. The CDR3 is made up of 18 amino acids. The V and J ends lost 2 bases and 5 bases, in that order; junction bases with no gene match: 7. The germline V gene has CDR1 KGHDR and CDR2 SFDVKD.

CDR3 coding DNA: TGTGCCAGCTCCCCCTTCTGGGGCGCAGATACGCAGTATTTT. Its translation: CASSPFWGADTQYF. The chain couples TRBV18 to TRBJ2-3; a possible D gene is TRBD1 (5 bases). The germline V gene encodes CDR1 KGHSH and CDR2 LQKENI. CDR3 size: 14 residues. Trimming removed 6 bases from V and 4 bases from J, with 14 bases in between. Full variable domain (missing parts from reference TRBV18 and TRBJ2-3): NAGVMQNPRHLVRRRGQEARLRCSPMKGHSHVYWYRQLPEEGLKFMVYLQKENIIDESGMPKERFSAEFPKEGPSILRIQQVVRGDSAAYFCASSPFWGADTQYFGPGTRLTVL.

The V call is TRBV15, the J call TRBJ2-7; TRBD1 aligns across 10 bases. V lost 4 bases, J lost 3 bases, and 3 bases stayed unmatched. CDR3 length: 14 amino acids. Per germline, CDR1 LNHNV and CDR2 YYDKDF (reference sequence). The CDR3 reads CATSKGQGDYEQYF. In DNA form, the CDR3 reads TGTGCCACCAGCAAAGGACAGGGGGACTACGAGCAGTACTTC.

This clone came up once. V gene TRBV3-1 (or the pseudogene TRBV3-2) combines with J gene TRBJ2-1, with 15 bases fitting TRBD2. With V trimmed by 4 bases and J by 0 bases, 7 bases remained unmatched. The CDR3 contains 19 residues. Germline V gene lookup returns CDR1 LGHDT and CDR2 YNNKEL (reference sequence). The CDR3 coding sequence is TGTGCCAGCAGCCCGGGACTAGCGGGGGGTTTAATCTCCTACAATGAGCAGTTCTTC. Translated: CASSPGLAGGLISYNEQFF.

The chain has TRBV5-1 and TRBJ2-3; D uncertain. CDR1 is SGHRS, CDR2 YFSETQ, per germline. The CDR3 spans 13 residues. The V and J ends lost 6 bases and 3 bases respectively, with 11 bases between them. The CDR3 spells CASTAPGTDTQYF. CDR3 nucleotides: TGCGCCAGCACCGCTCCAGGAACAGATACGCAGTATTTT.

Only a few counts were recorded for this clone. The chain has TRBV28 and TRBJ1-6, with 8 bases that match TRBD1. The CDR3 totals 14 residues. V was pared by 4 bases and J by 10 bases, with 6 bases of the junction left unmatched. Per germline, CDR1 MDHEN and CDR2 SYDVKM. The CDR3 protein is CASSSGTGVSPLHF. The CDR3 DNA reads TGTGCCAGCAGTTCCGGGACAGGCGTCTCACCCCTCCACTTT.

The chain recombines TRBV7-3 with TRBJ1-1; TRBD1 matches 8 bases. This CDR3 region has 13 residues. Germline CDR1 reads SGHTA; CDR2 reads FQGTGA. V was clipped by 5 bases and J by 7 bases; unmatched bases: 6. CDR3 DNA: TGTGCCAGCAGCCCCGGGACAGGAGGTGAAGCTTTCTTT. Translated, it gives CASSPGTGGEAFF.

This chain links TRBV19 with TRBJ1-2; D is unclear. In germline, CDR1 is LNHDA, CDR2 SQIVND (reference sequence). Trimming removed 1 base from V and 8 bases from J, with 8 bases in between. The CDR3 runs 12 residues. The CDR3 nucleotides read TGTGCCAGTAGTATAGGTCAGCGGGGCTACACCTTC. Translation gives CASSIGQRGYTF.

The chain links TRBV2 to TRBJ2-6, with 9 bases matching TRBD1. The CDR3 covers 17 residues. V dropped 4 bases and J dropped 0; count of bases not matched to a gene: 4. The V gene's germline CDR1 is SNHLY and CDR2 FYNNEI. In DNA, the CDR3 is TGTGCCAGCAGTGGGGACAGGGTTTTCTCTGGGGCCAACGTCCTGACTTTC. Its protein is CASSGDRVFSGANVLTF.

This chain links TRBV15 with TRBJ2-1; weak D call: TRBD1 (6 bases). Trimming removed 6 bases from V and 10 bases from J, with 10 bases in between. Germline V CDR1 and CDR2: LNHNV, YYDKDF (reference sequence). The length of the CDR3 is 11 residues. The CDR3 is CATRGAVEQFF. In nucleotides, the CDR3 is TGTGCCACCAGGGGGGCGGTAGAGCAGTTCTTC.

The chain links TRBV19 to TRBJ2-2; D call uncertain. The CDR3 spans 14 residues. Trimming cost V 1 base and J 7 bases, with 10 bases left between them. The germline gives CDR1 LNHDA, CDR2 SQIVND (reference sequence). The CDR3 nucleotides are TGTGCCAGTAGTATAGGAGGCGTCCTCGGGGAGCTGTTTTTT. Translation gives CASSIGGVLGELFF.

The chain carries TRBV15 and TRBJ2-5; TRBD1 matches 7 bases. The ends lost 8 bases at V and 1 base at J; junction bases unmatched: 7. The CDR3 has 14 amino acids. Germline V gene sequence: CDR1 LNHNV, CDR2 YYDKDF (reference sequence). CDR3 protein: CATSLDRFQETQYF. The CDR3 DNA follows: TGTGCCACCTCCCTGGACAGGTTCCAAGAGACCCAGTACTTC.

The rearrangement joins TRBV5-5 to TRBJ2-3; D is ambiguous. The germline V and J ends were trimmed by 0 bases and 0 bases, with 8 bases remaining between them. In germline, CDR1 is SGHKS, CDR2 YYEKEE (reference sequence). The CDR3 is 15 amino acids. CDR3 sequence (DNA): TGTGCCAGCAGCTTGGCGCGAATTAGCACAGATACGCAGTATTTT. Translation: CASSLARISTDTQYF.

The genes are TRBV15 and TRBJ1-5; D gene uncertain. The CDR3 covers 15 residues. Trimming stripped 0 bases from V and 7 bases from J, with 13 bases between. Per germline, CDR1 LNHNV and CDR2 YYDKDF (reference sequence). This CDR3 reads CATSRDPGLLQPQHF. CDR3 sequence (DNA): TGTGCCACCAGCAGAGATCCAGGCCTCCTCCAGCCCCAGCATTTT.

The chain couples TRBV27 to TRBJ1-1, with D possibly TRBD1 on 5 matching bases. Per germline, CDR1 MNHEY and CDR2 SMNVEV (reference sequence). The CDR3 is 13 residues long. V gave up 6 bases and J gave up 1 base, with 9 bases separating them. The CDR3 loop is CASRKTANTEAFF. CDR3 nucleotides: TGTGCCAGCAGAAAGACAGCGAACACTGAAGCTTTCTTT.

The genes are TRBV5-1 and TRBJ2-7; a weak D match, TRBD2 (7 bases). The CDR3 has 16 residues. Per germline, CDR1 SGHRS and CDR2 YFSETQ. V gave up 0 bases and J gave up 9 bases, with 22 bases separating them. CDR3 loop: CASSLALRGAICGQYV. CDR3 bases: TGCGCCAGCAGCTTGGCCCTCCGGGGGGCCATCTGCGGGCAGTACGTC.

The CDR3 reads CATSDTRTGGYNEQFF. The DNA of the CDR3 is TGTGCCACCAGTGACACTCGGACAGGGGGCTACAATGAGCAGTTCTTC. The chain joins TRBV24-1 to TRBJ2-1; TRBD1 matches 10 bases. This CDR3 has 16 amino acids. Germline V gives CDR1 KGHDR, CDR2 SFDVKD. V was clipped by 4 bases and J by 3 bases; unmatched bases: 5.

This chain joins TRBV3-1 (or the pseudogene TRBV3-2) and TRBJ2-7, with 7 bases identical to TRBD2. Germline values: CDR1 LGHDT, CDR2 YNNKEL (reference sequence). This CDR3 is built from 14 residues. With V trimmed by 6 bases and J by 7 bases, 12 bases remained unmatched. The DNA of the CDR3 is TGTGCCAGCAGTAAAGAACGACTAGCCGGGGAGCAGTACTTC. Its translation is CASSKERLAGEQYF.

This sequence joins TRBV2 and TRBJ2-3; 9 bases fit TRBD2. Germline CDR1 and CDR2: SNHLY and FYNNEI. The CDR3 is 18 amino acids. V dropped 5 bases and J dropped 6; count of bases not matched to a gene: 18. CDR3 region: CASSPTPTSGKTVDTQYF. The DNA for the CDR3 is TGTGCCAGCAGTCCCACCCCGACTAGCGGTAAAACCGTTGATACGCAGTATTTT. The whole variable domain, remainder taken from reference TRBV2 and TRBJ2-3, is EPEVTQTPSHQVTQMGQEVILRCVPISNHLYFYWYRQILGQKVEFLVSFYNNEISEKSEIFDDQFSVERPDGSNFTLKIRSTKLEDSAMYFCASSPTPTSGKTVDTQYFGPGTRLTVL.

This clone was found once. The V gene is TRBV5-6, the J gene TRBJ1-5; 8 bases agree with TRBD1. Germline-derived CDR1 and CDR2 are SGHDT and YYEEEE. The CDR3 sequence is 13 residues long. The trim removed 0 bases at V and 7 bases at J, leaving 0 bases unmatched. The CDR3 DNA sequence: TGTGCCAGCAGCTTGGGACAGGGGCAGCCCCAGCATTTT. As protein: CASSLGQGQPQHF.

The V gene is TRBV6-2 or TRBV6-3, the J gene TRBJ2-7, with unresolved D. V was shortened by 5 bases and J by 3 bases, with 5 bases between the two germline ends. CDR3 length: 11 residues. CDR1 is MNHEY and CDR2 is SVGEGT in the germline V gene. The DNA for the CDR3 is TGTGCCAGCAGTCACAGCTACGAGCAGTACGTC. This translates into CASSHSYEQYV.

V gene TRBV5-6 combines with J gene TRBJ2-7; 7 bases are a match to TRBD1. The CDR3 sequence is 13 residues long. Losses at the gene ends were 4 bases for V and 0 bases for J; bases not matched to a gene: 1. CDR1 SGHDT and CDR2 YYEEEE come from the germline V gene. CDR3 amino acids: CASSRQGSYEQYV. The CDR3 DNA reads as TGTGCCAGCAGCCGACAGGGCTCCTACGAGCAGTACGTC.

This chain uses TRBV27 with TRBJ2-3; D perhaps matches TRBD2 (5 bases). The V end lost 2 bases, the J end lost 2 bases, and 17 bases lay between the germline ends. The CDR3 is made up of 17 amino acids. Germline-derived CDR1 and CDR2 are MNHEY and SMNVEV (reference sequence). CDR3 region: CASSLAPPGSLTDTQYF. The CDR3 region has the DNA TGTGCCAGCAGTTTAGCCCCCCCGGGGTCACTCACAGATACGCAGTATTTT.